This record covers a single T cell receptor beta chain. Its specificity is not known. The data belong to a study of chemoradiotherapy in HPV16-positive cancers. In the study overall: Candidate HPV-specific T-cell clones and common TCR motifs came from functional assays in a couple of HPV16-positive patients.

Findings and caveats of the study: During treatment, candidate HPV-specific clones and E7-related motifs expanded in tumor.

Some clones are missing from TCRdb's copy, which holds only in-frame ones; the method was immunoSEQ multiplex PCR. The sample has around 15,000 clones, 65% to 85% seen once; the top ten hold around 9.9%. Trimming at V came to 4 bases and at J to 8 bases, leaving 6 bases not matched to a gene. The CDR3 consists of 13 residues. Germline V gives CDR1 SGHTS, CDR2 YDEGEE. Collection of the sample occurred from a patient who underwent chemoradiotherapy. The TCR was taken from a human donor with HPV-associated anogenital cancer. The chain joins TRBV5-8 to TRBJ1-5, with 7 positions matching TRBD1. CDR3 in DNA: TGTGCCAGCAGCCAAGACAGGGTTGAGCCCCAGCATTTT. This gives the protein CASSQDRVEPQHF. The full variable domain, completed using reference TRBV5-8 and TRBJ1-5, is EAGVTQSPTHLIKTRGQQATLRCSPISGHTSVYWYQQALGLGLQFLLWYDEGEERNRGNFPPRFSGRQFPNYSSELNVNALELEDSALYLCASSQDRVEPQHFGDGTRLSIL.